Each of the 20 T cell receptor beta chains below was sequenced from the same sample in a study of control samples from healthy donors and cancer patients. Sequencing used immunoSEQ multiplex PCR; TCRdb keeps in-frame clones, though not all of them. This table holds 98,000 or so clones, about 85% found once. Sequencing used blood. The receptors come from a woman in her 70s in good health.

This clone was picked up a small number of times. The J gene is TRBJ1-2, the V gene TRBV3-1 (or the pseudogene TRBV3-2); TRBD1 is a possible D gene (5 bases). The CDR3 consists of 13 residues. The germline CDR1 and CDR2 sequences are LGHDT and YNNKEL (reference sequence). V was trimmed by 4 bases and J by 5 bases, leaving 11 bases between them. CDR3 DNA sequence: TGTGCCAGCAGCCCGGGACCGAAGTATGGCTACACCTTC. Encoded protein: CASSPGPKYGYTF.

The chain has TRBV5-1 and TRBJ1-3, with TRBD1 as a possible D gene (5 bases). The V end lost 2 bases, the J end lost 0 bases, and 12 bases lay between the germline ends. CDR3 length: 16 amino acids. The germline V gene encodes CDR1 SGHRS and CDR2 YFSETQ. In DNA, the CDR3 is TGCGCCAGCAGCTTTGAAGGGACCACCTCTGGAAACACCATATATTTT. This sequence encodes CASSFEGTTSGNTIYF.

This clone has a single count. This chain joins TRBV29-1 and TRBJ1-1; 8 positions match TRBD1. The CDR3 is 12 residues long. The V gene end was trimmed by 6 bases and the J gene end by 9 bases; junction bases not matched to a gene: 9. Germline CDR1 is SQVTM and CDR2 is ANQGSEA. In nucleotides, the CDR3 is TGCAGCGTAGACTACAGGGGGGGGCAAGCTTTCTTT. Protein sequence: CSVDYRGGQAFF.

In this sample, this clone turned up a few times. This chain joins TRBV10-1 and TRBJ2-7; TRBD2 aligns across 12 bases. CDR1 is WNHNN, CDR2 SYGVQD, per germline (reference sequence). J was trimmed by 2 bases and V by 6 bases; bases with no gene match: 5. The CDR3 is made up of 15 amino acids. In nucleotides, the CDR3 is TGCGCCAGCAGCGCCGGACTAGCGGGAACCTACGAGCAGTACTTC. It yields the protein CASSAGLAGTYEQYF.

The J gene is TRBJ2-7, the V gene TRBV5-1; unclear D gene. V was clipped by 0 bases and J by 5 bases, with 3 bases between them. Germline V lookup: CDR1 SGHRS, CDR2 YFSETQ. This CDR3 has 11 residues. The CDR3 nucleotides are TGCGCCAGCAGCTTGGCCAACGAGCAGTACTTC. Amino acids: CASSLANEQYF.

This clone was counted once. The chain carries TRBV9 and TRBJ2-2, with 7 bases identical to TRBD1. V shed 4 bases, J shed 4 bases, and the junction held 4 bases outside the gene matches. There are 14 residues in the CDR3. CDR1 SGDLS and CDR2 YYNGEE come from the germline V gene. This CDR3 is CASSSDRFTGELFF. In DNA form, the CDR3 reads TGTGCCAGCAGCTCGGACAGGTTCACCGGGGAGCTGTTTTTT.

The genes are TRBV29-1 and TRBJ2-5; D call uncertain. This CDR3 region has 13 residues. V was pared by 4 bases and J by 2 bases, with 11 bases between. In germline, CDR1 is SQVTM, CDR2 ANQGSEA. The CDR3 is CSVVVTAQETQYF. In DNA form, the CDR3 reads TGCAGCGTTGTTGTCACAGCTCAAGAGACCCAGTACTTC.

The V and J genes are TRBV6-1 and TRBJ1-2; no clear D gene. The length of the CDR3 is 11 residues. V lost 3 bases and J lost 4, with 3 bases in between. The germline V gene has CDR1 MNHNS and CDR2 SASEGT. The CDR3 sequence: CASSDIYGYTF. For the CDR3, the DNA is TGTGCCAGCAGTGACATCTATGGCTACACCTTC.

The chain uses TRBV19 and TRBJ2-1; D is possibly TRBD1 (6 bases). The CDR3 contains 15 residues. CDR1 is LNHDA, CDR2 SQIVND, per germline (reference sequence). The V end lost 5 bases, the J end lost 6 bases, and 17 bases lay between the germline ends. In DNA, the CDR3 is TGTGCCAGTAGTTATGCACACAGGGATAGCAATGAGCAGTTCTTC. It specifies CASSYAHRDSNEQFF.

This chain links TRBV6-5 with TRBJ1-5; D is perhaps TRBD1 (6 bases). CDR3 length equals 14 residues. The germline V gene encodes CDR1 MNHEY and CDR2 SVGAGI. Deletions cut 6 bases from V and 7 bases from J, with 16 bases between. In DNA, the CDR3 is TGTGCCAGCAGGGGTGCAGGGGAAGGCCAGCCCCAGCATTTT. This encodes CASRGAGEGQPQHF.

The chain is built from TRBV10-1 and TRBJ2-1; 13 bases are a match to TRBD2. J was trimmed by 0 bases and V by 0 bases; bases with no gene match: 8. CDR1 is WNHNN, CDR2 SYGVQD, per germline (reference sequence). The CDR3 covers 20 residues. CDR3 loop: CASSESWGTSGITSYNEQFF. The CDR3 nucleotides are TGCGCCAGCAGTGAGTCCTGGGGGACTAGCGGGATTACCTCCTACAATGAGCAGTTCTTC.

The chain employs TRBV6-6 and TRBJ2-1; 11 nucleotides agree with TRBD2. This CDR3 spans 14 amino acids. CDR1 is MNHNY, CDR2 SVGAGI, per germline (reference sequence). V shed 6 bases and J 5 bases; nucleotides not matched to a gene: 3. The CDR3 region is CASSQLAGDNEQFF. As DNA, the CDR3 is TGTGCCAGCAGCCAACTAGCGGGGGACAATGAGCAGTTCTTC.

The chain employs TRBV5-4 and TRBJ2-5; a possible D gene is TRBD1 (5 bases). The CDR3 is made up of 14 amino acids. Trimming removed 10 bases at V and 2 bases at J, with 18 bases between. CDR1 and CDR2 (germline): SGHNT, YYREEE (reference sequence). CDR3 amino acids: CAGPTDTTQETQYF. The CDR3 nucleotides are TGTGCCGGCCCGACAGATACCACACAAGAGACCCAGTACTTC.

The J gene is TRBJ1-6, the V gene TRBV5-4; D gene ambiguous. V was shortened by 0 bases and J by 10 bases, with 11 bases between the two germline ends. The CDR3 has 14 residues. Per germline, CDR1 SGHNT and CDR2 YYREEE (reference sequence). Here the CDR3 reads CASSLDQVDSPLHF. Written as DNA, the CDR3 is TGTGCCAGCAGCTTGGATCAGGTTGACTCACCCCTCCACTTT.

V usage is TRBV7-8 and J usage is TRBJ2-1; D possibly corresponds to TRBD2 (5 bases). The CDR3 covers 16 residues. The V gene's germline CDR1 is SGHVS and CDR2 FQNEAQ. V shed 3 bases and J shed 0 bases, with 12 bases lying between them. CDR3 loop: CASSLRAVSSYNEQFF. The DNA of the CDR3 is TGTGCCAGCAGCTTGCGGGCCGTGAGCTCCTACAATGAGCAGTTCTTC.

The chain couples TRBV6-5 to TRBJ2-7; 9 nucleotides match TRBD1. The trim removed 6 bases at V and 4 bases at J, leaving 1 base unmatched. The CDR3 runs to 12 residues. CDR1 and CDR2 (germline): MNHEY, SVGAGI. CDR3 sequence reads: CASRGQGYEQYF. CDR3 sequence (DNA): TGTGCCAGCAGAGGACAGGGGTACGAGCAGTACTTC.

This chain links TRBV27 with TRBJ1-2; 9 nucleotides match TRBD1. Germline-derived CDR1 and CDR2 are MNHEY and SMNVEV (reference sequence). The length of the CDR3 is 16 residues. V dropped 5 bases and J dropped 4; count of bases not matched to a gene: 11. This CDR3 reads CASSRRPGQGSYGYTF. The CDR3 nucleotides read TGTGCCAGCAGTAGGCGTCCGGGACAGGGATCCTATGGCTACACCTTC.

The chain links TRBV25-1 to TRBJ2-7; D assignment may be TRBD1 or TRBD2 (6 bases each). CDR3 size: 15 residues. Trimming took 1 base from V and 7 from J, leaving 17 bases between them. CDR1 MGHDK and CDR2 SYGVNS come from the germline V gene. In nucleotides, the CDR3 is TGTGCCAGCAGTGAATTGGGGGGCGCGACAGGAGAGCAGTACTTC. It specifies CASSELGGATGEQYF.

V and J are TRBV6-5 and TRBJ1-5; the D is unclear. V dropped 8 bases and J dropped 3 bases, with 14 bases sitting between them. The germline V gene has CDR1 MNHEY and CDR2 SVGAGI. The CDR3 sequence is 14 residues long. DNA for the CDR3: TGTGCCAGCCTCGGGGAGGTCTACAATCAGCCCCAGCATTTT. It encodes CASLGEVYNQPQHF.

Written as DNA, the CDR3 is TGTGCCAGCAGCCAAGATGGGCTACTCCCAGATACGCAGTATTTT. It specifies CASSQDGLLPDTQYF. The chain links TRBV3-1 (or the pseudogene TRBV3-2) to TRBJ2-3, with unresolved D. Germline values: CDR1 LGHDT, CDR2 YNNKEL (reference sequence). The CDR3 consists of 15 residues. The germline V and J ends were trimmed by 0 bases and 4 bases, with 11 bases remaining between them.